These 14 T cell receptor beta chains came from one sample sequenced in a study of tumor-infiltrating lymphocytes in primary liver carcinoma. Co-extraction of RNA and DNA was performed on roughly 20-34 mg of unsorted bulk tissue. TCR beta cDNA was made from 500 ng total RNA with a constant-region primer. Three-round nested multiplex PCR performed with slightly modified ARM-PCR produced the TCR beta libraries. The opening two PCR rounds, roughly 11 cycles each, paired TRBV1-TRBV30 forward primers with a C-beta reverse primer. TCRdb reprocessed the multiplex PCR reads with MiXCR, giving one entry per CDR3 protein. The sample has roughly 120,000 distinct CDR3 sequences; about two thirds are singletons. Input material: tumor-adjacent normal liver tissue. These receptors were collected from a woman aged 60-75 years with primary liver carcinoma and hepatitis B virus infection.

Concerning this clonotype: No conserved phenylalanine or tryptophan is present at the end of the CDR3, so a read error is the likely explanation. The CDR3 sequence: CASSLAGQPETQYL. In nucleotides, the CDR3 is TGTGCTAGCAGCTTAGCCGGGCAGCCGGAGACCCAGTACTTA. The chain is built from TRBV11-3 and TRBJ2-5, with D uncertain. CDR3 length equals 14 residues. Germline loops: CDR1 SGHNT, CDR2 YENEEA.

The sample holds one count of this clonotype. V and J are TRBV12-3 or TRBV12-4 and TRBJ2-7, with TRBD2 identical over 9 bases. The CDR3 is 16 residues long. Germline trimming cut 3 bases from V and 4 bases from J; bases unmatched to any gene: 10. CDR3 amino acids: CASSLAAGGIGYEQYF. CDR3 sequence (DNA): TGTGCCAGCAGTTTGGCGGCGGGAGGGATTGGGTACGAGCAGTACTTC.

This clonotype was found many times. The chain's CDR3 is CASSFRDGKETQYF. The DNA of the CDR3 is TGTGCCAGCAGCTTTCGGGACGGTAAAGAGACCCAGTACTTC. This chain connects TRBV5-6 to TRBJ2-5; D tentatively reads TRBD1 or TRBD2 (5 bases each). Trimming took 2 bases from V and 3 from J, leaving 11 bases between them. This CDR3 comprises 14 residues. Germline CDR1 reads SGHDT; CDR2 reads YYEEEE.

Ten or more counts support this clonotype. The chain is built from TRBV29-1 and TRBJ1-2, with 8 bases matching TRBD1. The trim removed 7 bases at V and 3 bases at J, leaving 4 bases unmatched. CDR1 SQVTM and CDR2 ANQGSEA come from the germline V gene. This CDR3 has 12 residues. Here the CDR3 reads CSGSTGDYGYTF. The DNA of the CDR3 is TGCAGCGGTTCGACAGGGGACTATGGCTACACCTTC.

Comment on this clonotype: Possible read error: a much larger clone is one base away. The CDR3 does not end in the conserved phenylalanine or tryptophan, so this is likely a read error. The CDR3 nucleotides are TGCGCCAGCAGCTCACACGACGGCTACGAGCAGTACCTC. Translating it yields CASSSHDGYEQYL. The chain recombines TRBV5-1 with TRBJ2-7; D is unresolved. Germline CDR1 SGHRS, CDR2 YFSETQ. The CDR3 covers 13 residues. The germline V and J ends were trimmed by 3 bases and 3 bases, with 10 bases remaining between them.

The chain combines TRBV4-2 with TRBJ1-1, with a tentative D call TRBD1 (5 bases). The germline V gene has CDR1 LGHNA and CDR2 YNFKEQ. V lost 11 bases to trimming and J lost 0 bases, with 16 bases between them. CDR3 length: 14 amino acids. The CDR3 bases are TGTGCCTACAGCCTTAGACAGTTGAACACTGAAGCTTTCTTT. Its protein product is CAYSLRQLNTEAFF.

As to this clonotype: Compared with germline, one end of the junction differs, possibly owing to a read error. The CDR3 reads CVSSEERWTYNVQFF. The CDR3 DNA reads TGTGTCAGCAGTGAAGAGAGGTGGACCTACAATGTGCAGTTCTTC. V usage is TRBV6-1 and J usage is TRBJ2-1; D not resolved. Germline V gene lookup returns CDR1 MNHNS and CDR2 SASEGT. This CDR3 comprises 15 residues.

This clonotype was observed a single time. The chain couples TRBV19 to TRBJ2-3; D perhaps matches TRBD1 (6 bases). This CDR3 has 14 residues. Deletions cut 6 bases from V and 2 bases from J, with 12 bases between. Germline-derived CDR1 and CDR2 are LNHDA and SQIVND (reference sequence). Here the CDR3 reads CASSLQGFTDTQYF. In nucleotides, the CDR3 is TGTGCCAGTAGCCTACAGGGTTTCACAGATACGCAGTATTTT.

As to this clonotype: Just one base apart from a much larger clone, this may be a read error. The chain has TRBV29-1 and TRBJ2-7; TRBD2 aligns across 12 bases. The CDR3 has 15 residues. Germline loops: CDR1 SQVTM, CDR2 ANQGSEA. CDR3 amino acids: CSVKPTSGSPYGQYF. CDR3 coding DNA: TGCAGCGTTAAGCCGACTAGCGGGAGTCCCTACGGGCAGTACTTC.

V is TRBV12-3 or TRBV12-4 and J is TRBJ2-3, with D maybe TRBD2 (5 bases). Trimming removed 5 bases at V and 0 bases at J, with 15 bases between. There are 16 residues in the CDR3. The CDR3 coding sequence is TGTGCCAGCAGTATCGTGGGAGCGCCTAGCACAGATACGCAGTATTTT. Its translation is CASSIVGAPSTDTQYF.

This clonotype showed up just a few times. The V and J genes are TRBV28 and TRBJ2-3, with 9 nucleotides matching TRBD2. The CDR3 runs 14 residues. J was trimmed by 6 bases and V by 5 bases; bases with no gene match: 6. CDR1 and CDR2 from the germline V gene are MDHEN and SYDVKM. The CDR3 region has the DNA TGTGCCAGCAGTACCCTAGCGGGACGGGATACGCAGTATTTT. It is translated as CASSTLAGRDTQYF.

This clonotype was counted a single time. Possible read error: a much larger clone is one base away. The J gene is TRBJ1-2, the V gene TRBV7-9, with D hard to call. The length of the CDR3 is 14 residues. Germline V lookup: CDR1 SEHNR, CDR2 FQNEAQ (reference sequence). CDR3: CPSSLDGRAYGYTF. CDR3 nucleotide sequence: TGTCCCAGCAGCTTAGATGGCAGAGCGTATGGCTACACCTTC. Combining the CDR3 with reference TRBV7-9 and TRBJ1-2 gives the whole variable domain DTGVSQNPRHKITKRGQNVTFRCDPISEHNRLYWYRQTLGQGPEFLTYFQNEAQLEKSRLLSDRFSAERPKGSFSTLEIQRTEQGDSAMYLCPSSLDGRAYGYTFGSGTRLTVV.

This clonotype was seen repeatedly, ten times or more. The rearrangement uses TRBV5-1 and TRBJ2-1, with 9 nucleotides matching TRBD2. V shed 4 bases and J 0 bases; nucleotides not matched to a gene: 5. Germline V lookup: CDR1 SGHRS, CDR2 YFSETQ. The CDR3 consists of 16 residues. The CDR3 coding sequence is TGCGCCAGCAGCCTCTCTAGCGGGACCTCCTACAATGAGCAGTTCTTC. Its protein is CASSLSSGTSYNEQFF.

This clonotype appeared many times. The chain is built from TRBV28 and TRBJ2-7; 7 bases are a match to TRBD1. CDR1 is MDHEN, CDR2 SYDVKM, per germline. This CDR3 has 13 amino acids. Germline trimming cut 10 bases from V and 2 bases from J; bases unmatched to any gene: 8. The CDR3 nucleotides read TGTGCCACCGATAGGGGGCCCCCCTACGAGCAGTACTTC. This translates into CATDRGPPYEQYF.